These 17 T cell receptor beta chains came from one sample sequenced in a study of T cells after yellow fever vaccination. TCRdb ran MiXCR on the 5' RACE reads and lists one entry per CDR3 protein. The sample yields 250,000 to 300,000 distinct CDR3 sequences, roughly 8.7% seen once. The starting material was CD4+ T cells sorted from PBMCs, obtained 5 days after the yellow fever booster vaccination. The receptors were gathered from a man aged 18 to 29 who received the YFV17D yellow fever vaccine.

This chain links TRBV6-2 or TRBV6-3 with TRBJ1-2; D is possibly TRBD1 (5 bases). Deletions cut 7 bases from V and 7 bases from J, with 10 bases between. CDR1 is MNHEY, CDR2 SVGEGT, per germline. The CDR3 sequence is 11 residues long. The DNA for the CDR3 is TGTGCCAGCACCACTGGGGGTGGCTACACCTTC. This sequence encodes CASTTGGGYTF.

The V and J genes are TRBV2 and TRBJ2-2, with D perhaps matching TRBD1 or TRBD2 (5 bases each). This CDR3 is 14 amino acids long. The V gene's germline CDR1 is SNHLY and CDR2 FYNNEI. V gave up 2 bases and J gave up 9 bases, with 13 bases separating them. The CDR3 DNA follows: TGTGCCAGCAGTGAATCGGTGGGGGACCGGGAGCTGTTTTTT. This sequence encodes CASSESVGDRELFF.

V gene TRBV3-1 combines with J gene TRBJ2-3, with 9 nucleotides matching TRBD1. The CDR3 has 15 residues. V trimming: 1 base; J trimming: 1 base; junction bases outside the gene matches: 0. Germline values: CDR1 LGHDT, CDR2 YNNKEL (reference sequence). This chain's CDR3 is CASSQGQGGTDTQYF. The CDR3 DNA reads TGTGCCAGCAGCCAAGGACAGGGGGGCACAGATACGCAGTATTTT.

The V call is TRBV6-2 or TRBV6-3, the J call TRBJ2-2, with 7 bases that match TRBD1. The CDR3 spans 16 residues. Trimming removed 0 bases from V and 6 bases from J; junction bases left unmatched: 7. CDR1 is MNHEY and CDR2 is SVGEGT in the germline V gene. The CDR3 nucleotides read TGTGCCAGCAGTTACTCGAGTACAGGGGTTGCCGGGGAGCTGTTTTTT. This codes for CASSYSSTGVAGELFF.

The rearrangement uses TRBV6-1 and TRBJ2-7; TRBD1 might be the D (6 bases). The V and J ends lost 1 base and 2 bases respectively, with 12 bases between them. Germline V gives CDR1 MNHNS, CDR2 SASEGT. The CDR3 totals 15 residues. The CDR3 reads CASSEGGPNTYEQYF. CDR3 bases: TGTGCCAGCAGTGAAGGGGGGCCTAATACCTACGAGCAGTACTTC.

CDR3 nucleotide sequence: TGTGCCAGCAGCTTAGCAGGGGAGCATGGCTACACCTTC. Protein: CASSLAGEHGYTF. This rearrangement joins TRBV7-9 to TRBJ1-2, with D perhaps TRBD1 (5 bases). Deletions cut 0 bases from V and 6 bases from J, with 8 bases between. Germline V gives CDR1 SEHNR, CDR2 FQNEAQ (reference sequence). This CDR3 comprises 13 residues.

This clonotype was observed many times. The J gene is TRBJ2-3, the V gene TRBV7-2; maybe TRBD1 (6 bases). The germline V gene has CDR1 SGHTA and CDR2 FQGNSA. V shed 6 bases and J shed 10 bases, with 17 bases lying between them. This CDR3 spans 13 amino acids. CDR3 region: CASRPTGPLPQYF. In DNA, the CDR3 is TGTGCCAGCAGGCCGACAGGTCCCCTTCCGCAGTATTTT.

The CDR3 protein is CASSQETGWRSNQPQHF. The CDR3 DNA reads TGCGCCAGCAGCCAAGAAACAGGGTGGAGGAGCAATCAGCCCCAGCATTTT. The chain uses TRBV4-1 and TRBJ1-5; TRBD1 is a possible D gene (6 bases). Germline V CDR1 and CDR2: MGHRA, YSYEKL. Trimming cost V 0 bases and J 1 base, with 13 bases left between them. CDR3 length: 17 residues.

This rearrangement joins TRBV10-3 to TRBJ2-1; TRBD1 agrees at 12 bases. Germline-derived CDR1 and CDR2 are ENHRY and SYGVKD. The CDR3 runs to 17 residues. J gave up 4 bases and V 2 bases, and 6 bases lay outside the gene matches. CDR3 in DNA: TGTGCCATCAGTGAGGGGACAGGGGGCTTCCTGTACAATGAGCAGTTCTTC. Amino acids: CAISEGTGGFLYNEQFF.

This clonotype has at least ten counts. Its ends do not fully match the called genes, so a read error is possible. This rearrangement joins TRBV7-7 to TRBJ2-2, with D possibly TRBD1 on 6 matching bases. CDR3 length: 14 amino acids. Germline CDR1 and CDR2: SSHAT and FNYEAQ (reference sequence). The CDR3 DNA is TGTGCTAGCAGCCCAGGACAGCGAACCGGGGAGCTGTTTTTT. It is translated as CASSPGQRTGELFF.

The V call is TRBV20-1, the J call TRBJ1-4, with D maybe TRBD1 (6 bases). Germline CDR1 DFQATT, CDR2 SNEGSKA (reference sequence). V was trimmed by 5 bases and J by 10 bases, leaving 20 bases between them. The CDR3 consists of 14 residues. CDR3 bases: TGCAGTGCTGGAGTAGGCAGGGGACTGGGAAAACTGTTTTTT. Protein: CSAGVGRGLGKLFF.

The chain has TRBV5-1 and TRBJ2-2; D gene unclear. The CDR3 has 15 residues. V was trimmed by 2 bases and J by 0 bases, leaving 8 bases between them. The germline V gene has CDR1 SGHRS and CDR2 YFSETQ. The CDR3 loop is CASSLTETNTGELFF. The CDR3 nucleotides are TGCGCCAGCAGCTTAACAGAGACGAACACCGGGGAGCTGTTTTTT.

CDR3 bases: TGTGCCATCACACAAGCGGGGTTGAACACCGGGGAGCTGTTTTTT. It specifies CAITQAGLNTGELFF. The rearrangement joins TRBV10-3 to TRBJ2-2, with TRBD2 matching over 7 bases. In germline, CDR1 is ENHRY, CDR2 SYGVKD. The CDR3 length is 15 residues. With V trimmed by 7 bases and J by 1 base, 6 bases remained unmatched.

This chain connects TRBV7-4 to TRBJ1-6, with TRBD1 matching 8 bases. Germline V gene sequence: CDR1 SGHVT, CDR2 SQSDAQ. This CDR3 has 16 residues. J was trimmed by 6 bases and V by 4 bases; bases with no gene match: 8. In DNA, the CDR3 is TGTGCCAGCAGCTCTTCCAGGGGGCTTGGTAATTCACCCCTCCACTTT. Its translation is CASSSSRGLGNSPLHF.

The sample holds a few counts of this clonotype. V usage is TRBV12-3 or TRBV12-4 and J usage is TRBJ1-6; D call uncertain. Trimming cost V 8 bases and J 10 bases, with 15 bases left between them. The CDR3 loop spans 13 amino acids. The CDR3 here is CASRGGVDSPLHF. CDR3 nucleotide sequence: TGTGCCAGCCGTGGCGGGGTGGACTCACCCCTCCACTTT.

This clonotype was detected ten times or more. V usage is TRBV28 and J usage is TRBJ2-5; 9 nucleotides align to TRBD1. This CDR3 is 14 amino acids long. The junction had 7 bases not matched to a gene; V was cut back by 6 bases and J by 5 bases. Germline V gene lookup returns CDR1 MDHEN and CDR2 SYDVKM. CDR3 residues: CASSKGQGWETQYF. In nucleotides, the CDR3 is TGTGCCAGCAGCAAGGGACAGGGCTGGGAGACCCAGTACTTC.

The sample holds a few counts of this clonotype. This chain uses TRBV2 with TRBJ1-4; D is unclear. Trimming cost V 2 bases and J 6 bases, with 1 base left between them. This CDR3 is built from 11 residues. In germline, CDR1 is SNHLY, CDR2 FYNNEI. CDR3 sequence: CASSEYEKLFF. CDR3 bases: TGTGCCAGCAGTGAATATGAAAAACTGTTTTTT.